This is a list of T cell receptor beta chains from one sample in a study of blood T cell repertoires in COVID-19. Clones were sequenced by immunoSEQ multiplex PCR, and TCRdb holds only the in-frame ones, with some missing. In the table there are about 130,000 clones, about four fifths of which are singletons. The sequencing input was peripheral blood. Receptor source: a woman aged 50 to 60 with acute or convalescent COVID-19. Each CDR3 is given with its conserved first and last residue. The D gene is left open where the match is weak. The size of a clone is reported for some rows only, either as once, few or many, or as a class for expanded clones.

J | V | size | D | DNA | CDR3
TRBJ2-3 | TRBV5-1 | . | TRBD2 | TGCGCCAGCAGCTTCGGGACTAGCGGGACCGCTAGCACAGATACGCAGTATTTT | CASSFGTSGTASTDTQYF
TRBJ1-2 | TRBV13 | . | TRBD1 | TGTGCCAGCAGCTTAGCACTCGGGACAGGGATAACCTTC | CASSLALGTGITF
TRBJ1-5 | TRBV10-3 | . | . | TGTGCCACCCAGGACAGCAGCAATCAGCCCCAGCATTTT | CATQDSSNQPQHF
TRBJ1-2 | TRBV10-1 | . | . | TGCGCCAGCAGTGAGTCCGTTGAGAGGGGCTACACCTTC | CASSESVERGYTF
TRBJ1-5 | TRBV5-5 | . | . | TGTGCCAGCAGCTTGGAGGAGGATTTGAGCTATCAGCCCCAGCATTTT | CASSLEEDLSYQPQHF
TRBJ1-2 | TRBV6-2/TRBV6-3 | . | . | TGTGCCAGCAGTTCAGGGGTCGGGACCTATGGCTACACCTTC | CASSSGVGTYGYTF
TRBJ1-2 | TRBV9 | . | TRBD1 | TGTGCCAGCAGCCCAAAGACCGACAGGGGTGCGGGCTACACCTTC | CASSPKTDRGAGYTF
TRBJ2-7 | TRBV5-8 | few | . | TGTGCCAGCAGCTTGACTTCCTACGAGCAGTACTTC | CASSLTSYEQYF
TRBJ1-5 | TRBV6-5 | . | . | TGTGCCAGCAGTACAGGGAAGTGGAGCAATCAGCCCCAGCATTTT | CASSTGKWSNQPQHF
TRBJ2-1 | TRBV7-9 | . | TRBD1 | TGTGCCAGCAGCTTAGAACTAGGGACAGGGATTTCCTACAATGAGCAGTTCTTC | CASSLELGTGISYNEQFF
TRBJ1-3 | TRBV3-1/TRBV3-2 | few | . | TGTGCCAGCAGCCAGAGCTCTGGAAACACCATATATTTT | CASSQSSGNTIYF
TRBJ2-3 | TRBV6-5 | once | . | TGTGCCAGCAGTTTCGGGGGGCCGGGCACAGATACGCAGTATTTT | CASSFGGPGTDTQYF
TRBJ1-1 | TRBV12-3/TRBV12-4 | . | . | TGTGCCAGCAGTCCGACCAGGGAAGCTTTCTTT | CASSPTREAFF
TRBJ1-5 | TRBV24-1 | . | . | TGTGCCACCAGTGATTCGGGAGGGGACCGCAATCAGCCCCAGCATTTT | CATSDSGGDRNQPQHF
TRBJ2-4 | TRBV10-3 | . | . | TGTGCCATCAGGGGCGAGGAGGGTAGGGCCAAAAACATTCAGTACTTC | CAIRGEEGRAKNIQYF
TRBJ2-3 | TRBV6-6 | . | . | TGTGCCAGCAGGGTGCAGAGCACAGATACGCAGTATTTT | CASRVQSTDTQYF
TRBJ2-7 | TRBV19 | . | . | TGTGCCAGTAGTATAGGGAGGTGCGAGCAGTACTTC | CASSIGRCEQYF
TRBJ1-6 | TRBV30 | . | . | TGTGCCTGGAGTGTAGGGGAGGGAAGTTCACCCCTCCACTTT | CAWSVGEGSSPLHF
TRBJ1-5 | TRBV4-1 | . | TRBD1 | TGCGCCAGCAGCCAAACCCTGGACAGGGCTCAGCCCCAGCATTTT | CASSQTLDRAQPQHF
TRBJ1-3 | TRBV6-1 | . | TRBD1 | TGTGCCAGCAGTGACCCGGGGACAGGGCTTACTCAATCTGGAAACACCATATATTTT | CASSDPGTGLTQSGNTIYF
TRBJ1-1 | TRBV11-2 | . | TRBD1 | TGTGCCAGCAGCTTATACAGGGGCACTGAAGCTTTCTTT | CASSLYRGTEAFF
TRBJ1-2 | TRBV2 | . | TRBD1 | TGTGCCAGCAGTCCGGACAGGCTCGACGGCTACACCTTC | CASSPDRLDGYTF
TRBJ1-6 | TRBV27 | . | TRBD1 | TGTGCCAGCAGTTCCATCGACAGGGTGAGATATAATTCACCCCTCCACTTT | CASSSIDRVRYNSPLHF
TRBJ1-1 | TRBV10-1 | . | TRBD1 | TGCGCCAGCAGTAGGGGACAGGGGTCGAACACTGAAGCTTTCTTT | CASSRGQGSNTEAFF
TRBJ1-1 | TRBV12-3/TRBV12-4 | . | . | TGTGCCAGCAGGTATACAGTGAACACTGAAGCTTTCTTT | CASRYTVNTEAFF
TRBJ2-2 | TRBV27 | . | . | TGTGCCAGCAGAGCGTTCTATAACACCGGGGAGCTGTTTTTT | CASRAFYNTGELFF
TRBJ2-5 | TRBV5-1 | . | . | TGCGCCAGCAGACAGGGTTACCAAGAGACCCAGTACTTC | CASRQGYQETQYF
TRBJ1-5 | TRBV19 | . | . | TGTGCCAGTACTCCCACAACGGGTTCGAGTCAGCCCCAGCATTTT | CASTPTTGSSQPQHF
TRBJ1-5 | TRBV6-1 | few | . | TGTGCCAGCAGTGAGTCCAGAAACAATCAGCCCCAGCATTTT | CASSESRNNQPQHF
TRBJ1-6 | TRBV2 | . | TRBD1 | TGTGCCAGCCACCCCACGGGGACAGGGAATTCACCCCTCCACTTT | CASHPTGTGNSPLHF
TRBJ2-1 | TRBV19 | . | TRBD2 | TGTGCCAGTAGTAAACCACTAGCGGGGGGATGGGAGCAGTTCTTC | CASSKPLAGGWEQFF
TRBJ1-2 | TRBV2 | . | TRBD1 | TGTGCCAGCAAGGACAGGGCCGGTGGCTACACCTTC | CASKDRAGGYTF
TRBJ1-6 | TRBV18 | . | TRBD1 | TGTGCCAGCTCACCGACAGGGTCTGCGGATTCACCCCTCCACTTT | CASSPTGSADSPLHF
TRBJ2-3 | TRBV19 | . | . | TGTGCCAGTAGTATCGGTCTCGGGGATACGCAGTATTTT | CASSIGLGDTQYF
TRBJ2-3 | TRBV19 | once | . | TGTGCCAGTAGTATAGATGGCCAGACTAGCACAGATACGCAGTATTTT | CASSIDGQTSTDTQYF
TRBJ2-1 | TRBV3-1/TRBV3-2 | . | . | TGTGCCAGCAGCCAAGAACCGGGGATTAGCAATGAGCAGTTCTTC | CASSQEPGISNEQFF
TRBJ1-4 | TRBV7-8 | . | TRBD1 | TGTGCCAGCAGCCCCCGGGGACAGGGGGCCTATAATGAAAAACTGTTTTTT | CASSPRGQGAYNEKLFF
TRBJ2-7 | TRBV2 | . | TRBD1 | TGTGCCAGCAGTGTTGGACAGGGAAGAATCTACGAGCAGTACTTC | CASSVGQGRIYEQYF
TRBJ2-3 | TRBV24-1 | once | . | TGTGCCACCAGTGATCCCGGGAGTAGGGGCACAGATACGCAGTATTTT | CATSDPGSRGTDTQYF
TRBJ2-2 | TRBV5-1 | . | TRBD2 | TGCGCCAGCAGCCTCAGACTAGCGGGGGATACCGGGGAGCTGTTTTTT | CASSLRLAGDTGELFF